This T cell receptor (beta chain) is from a study of Graves' ophthalmopathy and Graves' hyperthyroidism. Researchers took RNA transcripts and amplified TCR beta CDR3 regions from them. An opening RT-PCR round employed HTBI primers and preceded a second-round multiplex PCR. TCRdb re-derived calls from the multiplex PCR reads in MiXCR, one entry per CDR3 protein. Of 650,000 to 900,000 distinct CDR3 sequences detected, 40% appear once; the ten largest clones hold 35% to 55%. The CDR3 loop spans 14 amino acids. V was shortened by 10 bases and J by 8 bases, with 23 bases between the two germline ends. Germline CDR1 LNHNV, CDR2 YYDKDF (reference sequence). If patients had other autoimmune diseases, uncontrolled infections, pregnancy or lactation, they were excluded. Orbital computed tomography, together with clinical symptoms, serum thyroxine, TRAb and thyroid ultrasound, was used for diagnosis. This clonotype has a single count. The antigen is not known. This could be a read error, since a much larger clone is one nucleotide away.

Study-wide points: Appearing in blood as well were most expanded thyroid clonotypes above 0.001 frequency.

This TCR came from an adult man with Graves' ophthalmopathy. J is TRBJ1-2 and V is TRBV15; D gene ambiguous. Sequenced sample: peripheral blood. The DNA for the CDR3 is TGTGCCAGCAGTCCCACTCGTGGGTCCAGCGGCTACACCTTC. Translated, it gives CASSPTRGSSGYTF.